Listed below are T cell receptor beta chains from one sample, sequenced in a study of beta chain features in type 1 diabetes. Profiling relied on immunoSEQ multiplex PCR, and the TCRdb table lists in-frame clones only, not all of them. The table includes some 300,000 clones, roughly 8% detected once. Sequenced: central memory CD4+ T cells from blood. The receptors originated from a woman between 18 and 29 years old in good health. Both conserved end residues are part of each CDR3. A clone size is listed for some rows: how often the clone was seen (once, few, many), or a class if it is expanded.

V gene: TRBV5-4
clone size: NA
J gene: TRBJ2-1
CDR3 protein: CASSFDGATYNEQFF

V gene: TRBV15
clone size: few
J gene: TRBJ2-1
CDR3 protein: CATSRGTGSLYNEQFF

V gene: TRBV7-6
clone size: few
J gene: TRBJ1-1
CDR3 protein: CASSFGGPDTEAFF

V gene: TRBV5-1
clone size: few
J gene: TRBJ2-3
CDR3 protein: CASSLARPSGDTQYF

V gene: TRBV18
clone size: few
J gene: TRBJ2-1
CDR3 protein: CASSLGQGVVNEQFF

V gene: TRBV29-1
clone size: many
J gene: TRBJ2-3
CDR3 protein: CSVSGSQGETDTQYF

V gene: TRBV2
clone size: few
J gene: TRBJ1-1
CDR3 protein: CASRGGGTEAFF

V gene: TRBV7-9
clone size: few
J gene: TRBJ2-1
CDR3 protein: CAFPASFDYNEQFF

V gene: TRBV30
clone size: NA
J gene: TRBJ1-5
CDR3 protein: CAWSVPGGGQPQHF

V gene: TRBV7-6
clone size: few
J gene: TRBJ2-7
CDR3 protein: CASSLGGQNYEQYF

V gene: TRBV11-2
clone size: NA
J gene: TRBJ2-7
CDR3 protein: CASSLDPSSYEQYF

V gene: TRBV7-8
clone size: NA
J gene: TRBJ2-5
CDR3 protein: CASSLVSGSERTQYF

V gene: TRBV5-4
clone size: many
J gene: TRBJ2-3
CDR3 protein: CASSLESPDTQYF

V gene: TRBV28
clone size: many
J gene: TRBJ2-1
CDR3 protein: CASSSQGAGYNEQFF

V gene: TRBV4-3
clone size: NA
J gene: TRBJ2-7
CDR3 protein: CASSRGLAGVIEQYF

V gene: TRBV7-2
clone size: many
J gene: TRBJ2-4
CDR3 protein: CASSFPSGRQYF

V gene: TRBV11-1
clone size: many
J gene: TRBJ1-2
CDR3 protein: CASSLGVNDYGYTF

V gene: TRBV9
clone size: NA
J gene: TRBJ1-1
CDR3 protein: CASSEAAGTYTEAFF